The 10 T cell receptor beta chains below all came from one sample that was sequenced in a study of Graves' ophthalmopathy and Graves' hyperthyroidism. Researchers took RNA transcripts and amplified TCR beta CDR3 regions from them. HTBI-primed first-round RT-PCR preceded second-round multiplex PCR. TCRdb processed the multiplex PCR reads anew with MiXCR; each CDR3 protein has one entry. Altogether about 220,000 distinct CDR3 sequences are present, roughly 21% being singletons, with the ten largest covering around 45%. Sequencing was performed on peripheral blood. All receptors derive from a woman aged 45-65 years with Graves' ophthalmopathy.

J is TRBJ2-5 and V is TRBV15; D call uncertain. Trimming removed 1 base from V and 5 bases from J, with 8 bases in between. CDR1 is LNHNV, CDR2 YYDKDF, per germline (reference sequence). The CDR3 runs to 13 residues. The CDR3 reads CATSRGVQETQYF. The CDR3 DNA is TGTGCCACCAGCAGAGGGGTGCAGGAGACCCAGTACTTC.

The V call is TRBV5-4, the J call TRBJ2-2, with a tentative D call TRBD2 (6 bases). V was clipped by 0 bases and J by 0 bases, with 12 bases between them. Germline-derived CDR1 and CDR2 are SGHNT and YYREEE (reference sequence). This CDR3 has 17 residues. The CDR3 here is CASSLETGTPNTGELFF. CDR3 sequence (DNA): TGTGCCAGCAGCTTGGAAACCGGGACTCCGAACACCGGGGAGCTGTTTTTT.

The CDR3 here is CSAYPGQVNTGELFF. Here the CDR3 DNA reads TGCAGTGCTTACCCGGGACAAGTAAACACCGGGGAGCTGTTTTTT. This chain connects TRBV20-1 to TRBJ2-2; weak D call: TRBD1 (6 bases). Per the germline V gene, CDR1 is DFQATT and CDR2 is SNEGSKA (reference sequence). V lost 5 bases to trimming and J lost 2 bases, with 15 bases between them. This CDR3 region has 15 residues.

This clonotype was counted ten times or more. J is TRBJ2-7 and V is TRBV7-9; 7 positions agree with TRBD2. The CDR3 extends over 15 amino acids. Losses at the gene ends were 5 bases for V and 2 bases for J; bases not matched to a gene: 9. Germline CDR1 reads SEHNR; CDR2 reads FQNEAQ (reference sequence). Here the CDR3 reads CASSPLTGGPYEQYF. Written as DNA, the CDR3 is TGTGCCAGCAGCCCACTAACGGGGGGTCCCTACGAGCAGTACTTC.

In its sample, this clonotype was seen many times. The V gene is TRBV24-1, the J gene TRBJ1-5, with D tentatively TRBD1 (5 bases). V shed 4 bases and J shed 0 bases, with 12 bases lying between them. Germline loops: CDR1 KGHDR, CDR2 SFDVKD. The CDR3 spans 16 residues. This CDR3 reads CATSEGTVYSNQPQHF. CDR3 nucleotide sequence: TGTGCCACCAGTGAAGGGACGGTTTATAGCAATCAGCCCCAGCATTTT.

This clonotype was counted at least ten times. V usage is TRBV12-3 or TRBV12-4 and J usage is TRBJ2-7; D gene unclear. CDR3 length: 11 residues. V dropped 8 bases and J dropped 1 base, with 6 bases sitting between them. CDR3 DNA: TGTGCCAGCGCGAATTCCTACGAGCAGTACTTC. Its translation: CASANSYEQYF.

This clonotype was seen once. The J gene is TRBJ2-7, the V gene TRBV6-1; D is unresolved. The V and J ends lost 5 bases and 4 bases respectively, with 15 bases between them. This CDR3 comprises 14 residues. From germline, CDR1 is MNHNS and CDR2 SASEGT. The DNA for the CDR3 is TGTGCCAGCAGTCTAGAGAGGATTTATTACGAGCAGTACTTC. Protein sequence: CASSLERIYYEQYF.

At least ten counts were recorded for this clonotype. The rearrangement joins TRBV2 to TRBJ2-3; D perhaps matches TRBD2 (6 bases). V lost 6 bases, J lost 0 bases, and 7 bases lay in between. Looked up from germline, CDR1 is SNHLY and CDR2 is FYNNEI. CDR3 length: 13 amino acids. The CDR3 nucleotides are TGTGCCAGCAGGCGGGGTAGCACAGATACGCAGTATTTT. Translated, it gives CASRRGSTDTQYF.

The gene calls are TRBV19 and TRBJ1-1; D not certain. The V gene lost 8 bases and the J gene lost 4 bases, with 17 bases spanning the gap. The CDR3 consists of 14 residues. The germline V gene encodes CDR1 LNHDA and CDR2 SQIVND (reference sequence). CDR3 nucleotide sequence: TGTGCCAGTGCCATACTTACGGGCGGCACTGAAGCTTTCTTT. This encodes CASAILTGGTEAFF.

CDR3 sequence (DNA): TGTGCCAGCAGGTTGGGTTCTGGAAACACCATATATTTT. It specifies CASRLGSGNTIYF. J is TRBJ1-3 and V is TRBV12-3 or TRBV12-4, with D unclear. V gave up 6 bases and J gave up 1 base, with 7 bases separating them. The CDR3 loop spans 13 amino acids.